Below are 2 T cell receptor beta chains sequenced from a single sample in a study of T cells in Graves' hyperthyroidism and ophthalmopathy. TCR beta CDR3 regions were amplified from RNA. An initial round of RT-PCR targeting the TCR CDR3 relied on the HTBI primer set. TCRdb called the multiplex PCR reads again in MiXCR, with one record for every CDR3 protein. The table includes hundreds of thousands of distinct CDR3 sequences, more than 13% detected once. The specimen was blood. These receptors were collected from a woman aged 25-40 years with Graves' hyperthyroidism.

The V call is TRBV9, the J call TRBJ2-2, with 12 bases identical to TRBD2. Unmatched junction bases numbered 7, after V lost 4 bases and J lost 6 bases. The CDR3 consists of 16 residues. Germline CDR1 SGDLS, CDR2 YYNGEE. CDR3 DNA sequence: TGTGCCAGCAGCCCCCGACTAGCGGGAGAAGCCGGGGAGCTGTTTTTT. Amino acids: CASSPRLAGEAGELFF.

CDR3 DNA sequence: TGTGCCAGCAGTGAACTTAGTTATAGCAATCAGCCCCAGCATTTT. Encoded protein: CASSELSYSNQPQHF. V usage is TRBV6-1 and J usage is TRBJ1-5; no definite D call. Trimming took 2 bases from V and 0 from J, leaving 8 bases between them. CDR1 and CDR2 from the germline V gene are MNHNS and SASEGT. The CDR3 is made up of 15 amino acids.